This record concerns one TCR beta chain sequence. This sample is part of a study of shared clonotypes between healthy human individuals. The CDR3 is made up of 15 amino acids. Germline assignment: CDR1 MNHEY and CDR2 SMNVEV (reference sequence). V lost 0 bases and J 5 bases, leaving 13 bases between the germline ends. Evenly divided among several immunoSEQ plates was the genomic DNA of each subset. Original handling: For the immunoSEQ data, sequences were junction-only without quality scores, so filtering differed. Clones were sequenced by immunoSEQ multiplex PCR, and TCRdb holds only the in-frame ones, with some missing. D and trimming come from the DNA, and the V and J calls and clone size come from that table. Of 2 million to 2.5 million clones listed, almost 96% are singletons.

Sample: naive CD4+ T cells sorted from blood. The subset was: CD45RA+ positively selected. The chain recombines TRBV27 with TRBJ1-1, with D possibly being TRBD1 (5 bases). This clonotype originated in a man aged 18 to 29 in good health. CDR3 in amino acids: CASSLSGGALTEAFF. As DNA, the CDR3 is TGTGCCAGCAGTTTATCCGGCGGGGCTCTAACTGAAGCTTTCTTT.